The 21 T cell receptor beta chains listed next were all sequenced from one sample in a study of T-cell memory formation after mild COVID-19. TCRdb recomputed calls from the 5' RACE reads with MiXCR, one row per CDR3 protein. The sample carries 280,000 or so distinct CDR3 sequences, roughly 8.2% recorded once. Specimen: PBMCs or a T cell subset sorted from them (not recorded which). Receptors were obtained from a man younger than 35 who had mild COVID-19 (a few samples of this study predate the infection). Cell type and time point are not known.

J is TRBJ2-1 and V is TRBV29-1, with D possibly called TRBD1 or TRBD2 (5 bases each). Trimming left V 5 bases short and J 0 bases short, with 17 bases between. This CDR3 spans 16 amino acids. Germline CDR1 reads SQVTM; CDR2 reads ANQGSEA. The DNA for the CDR3 is TGCAGCGTTTCAACTCCCCGGGACCGCTCCTACAATGAGCAGTTCTTC. This encodes CSVSTPRDRSYNEQFF.

The table lists this clonotype with a few counts. The chain employs TRBV20-1 and TRBJ2-3; TRBD2 is a possible D gene (6 bases). The germline V gene encodes CDR1 DFQATT and CDR2 SNEGSKA (reference sequence). V lost 5 bases, J lost 1 base, and 16 bases lay in between. The CDR3 covers 15 residues. The CDR3 DNA reads TGCAGTGCTGGAGCCAGGGAGGTGGGCACAGATACGCAGTATTTT. Translation: CSAGAREVGTDTQYF.

The chain has TRBV7-9 and TRBJ2-7; D ambiguous. The germline V gene has CDR1 SEHNR and CDR2 FQNEAQ (reference sequence). Trimming cost V 4 bases and J 6 bases, with 13 bases left between them. The CDR3 runs to 13 residues. CDR3 in DNA: TGTGCCAGCAGCTCCTTTAGCACCCTCGAGCAGTACTTC. It codes for CASSSFSTLEQYF.

The V gene is TRBV18, the J gene TRBJ2-4; 8 bases are a match to TRBD1. Germline V CDR1 and CDR2: KGHSH, LQKENI. V was pared by 0 bases and J by 9 bases, with 4 bases of the junction left unmatched. The CDR3 length is 14 residues. For the CDR3, the DNA is TGTGCCAGCTCACCACCGGACAGGGCCGGCATTCAGTACTTC. Its translation: CASSPPDRAGIQYF.

This clonotype occurred a few times. The chain links TRBV5-1 to TRBJ1-2, with 7 bases that match TRBD1. With 2 bases clipped from V and 8 bases from J, the junction kept 21 bases outside the gene matches. The CDR3 spans 18 residues. Germline CDR1 and CDR2: SGHRS and YFSETQ. In DNA form, the CDR3 reads TGCGCCAGCAGCTTCCCCCTCTATTGGACAGGAAGTGAGCGCGGCTACACCTTC. Encoded protein: CASSFPLYWTGSERGYTF.

The V call is TRBV4-1, the J call TRBJ2-3, with 11 bases identical to TRBD2. Germline V gives CDR1 MGHRA, CDR2 YSYEKL. The CDR3 consists of 16 residues. J was trimmed by 4 bases and V by 1 base; bases with no gene match: 4. The CDR3 nucleotides read TGCGCCAGCAGCCAAGGTGCACTAGCGGGGGCAGATACGCAGTATTTT. Amino acid sequence: CASSQGALAGADTQYF.

This clonotype came up many times. The chain joins TRBV7-2 to TRBJ1-2, with D perhaps matching TRBD1 (6 bases). This CDR3 has 13 amino acids. Trimming removed 5 bases at V and 2 bases at J, with 9 bases between. Germline V CDR1 and CDR2: SGHTA, FQGNSA. The CDR3 bases are TGTGCCAGCAGCCAAGGACAGAACTATGGCTACACCTTC. It yields the protein CASSQGQNYGYTF.

Ten or more counts support this clonotype. DNA of the CDR3: TGTGCCAGCAGTTTCGGGGAGGACCAGTACTTC. This gives the protein CASSFGEDQYF. The chain recombines TRBV12-3 or TRBV12-4 with TRBJ2-5, with D maybe TRBD2 (6 bases). This CDR3 spans 11 amino acids. Trimming shortened V by 3 bases and J by 10 bases, and 9 bases separated the two germline ends.

The table lists this clonotype with a few counts. The rearrangement uses TRBV5-1 and TRBJ2-2, with 10 bases identical to TRBD1. CDR1 and CDR2 from the germline V gene are SGHRS and YFSETQ. The CDR3 is 16 residues long. V lost 6 bases to trimming and J lost 5 bases; unmatched junction nucleotides: 10. The CDR3 nucleotides read TGCGCCAGCACCCTAGACAGGGGGCGTCGGACCGGGGAGCTGTTTTTT. Amino acid sequence: CASTLDRGRRTGELFF.

The chain couples TRBV4-1 to TRBJ1-2; 12 bases line up with TRBD1. Trimming at V came to 0 bases and at J to 4 bases, leaving 6 bases not matched to a gene. Per germline, CDR1 MGHRA and CDR2 YSYEKL. CDR3 length: 17 residues. CDR3 residues: CASSQEGTGGSIYGYTF. The CDR3 DNA reads TGCGCCAGCAGCCAAGAAGGGACAGGGGGCTCTATCTATGGCTACACCTTC.

The rearrangement joins TRBV29-1 to TRBJ2-7, with TRBD1 identical over 11 bases. The CDR3 extends over 14 amino acids. V gave up 4 bases and J gave up 4 bases; unmatched junction bases: 6. CDR1 SQVTM and CDR2 ANQGSEA come from the germline V gene. The CDR3 region has the DNA TGCAGCGTTGTGGACAGGGGGCGAAGGTACGAGCAGTACTTC. As protein: CSVVDRGRRYEQYF.

This clonotype was counted a few times. The CDR3 is CASTLAPGGLRDEQFF. As DNA, the CDR3 is TGTGCCAGCACCCTAGCCCCGGGGGGGCTTAGAGATGAGCAGTTCTTC. J is TRBJ2-1 and V is TRBV28, with 8 bases that match TRBD2. V dropped 7 bases and J dropped 8; count of bases not matched to a gene: 16. In germline, CDR1 is MDHEN, CDR2 SYDVKM. This CDR3 spans 16 amino acids. Full variable domain (remainder filled in from reference TRBV28 and TRBJ2-1): DVKVTQSSRYLVKRTGEKVFLECVQDMDHENMFWYRQDPGLGLRLIYFSYDVKMKEKGDIPEGYSVSREKKERFSLILESASTNQTSMYLCASTLAPGGLRDEQFFGPGTRLTVL.

The V gene is TRBV5-1, the J gene TRBJ1-5, with a possible D match to TRBD1 (6 bases). Germline CDR1 and CDR2: SGHRS and YFSETQ. Trimming shortened V by 0 bases and J by 3 bases, and 7 bases separated the two germline ends. The CDR3 totals 14 residues. The CDR3 is CASSLGGLNQPQHF. For the CDR3, the DNA is TGCGCCAGCAGCTTGGGGGGGCTCAATCAGCCCCAGCATTTT.

This clonotype appeared a few times. The J gene is TRBJ1-4, the V gene TRBV11-2; D call uncertain. Trimming pared 4 bases from V and 0 bases from J, leaving 15 bases between. CDR1 SGHAT and CDR2 FQNNGV come from the germline V gene. The CDR3 sequence is 17 residues long. CDR3 region: CASSSWGQASTNEKLFF. Here the CDR3 DNA reads TGTGCCAGCAGCTCCTGGGGTCAGGCTTCAACTAATGAAAAACTGTTTTTT.

This rearrangement joins TRBV10-1 to TRBJ2-3; D is unclear. V was clipped by 0 bases and J by 0 bases, with 19 bases between them. The CDR3 covers 19 residues. CDR1 WNHNN and CDR2 SYGVQD come from the germline V gene (reference sequence). CDR3: CASSESVLVRAHSTDTQYF. CDR3 nucleotide sequence: TGCGCCAGCAGTGAGTCAGTTCTGGTGAGAGCCCATAGCACAGATACGCAGTATTTT.

This clonotype was seen only a few times. The J gene is TRBJ2-7, the V gene TRBV20-1; no clear D. This CDR3 has 12 residues. Per germline, CDR1 DFQATT and CDR2 SNEGSKA (reference sequence). Trimming removed 2 bases at V and 5 bases at J, with 10 bases between. CDR3 loop: CSARSGLHEQYF. CDR3 nucleotides: TGCAGTGCTAGATCTGGTCTCCACGAGCAGTACTTC.

The chain uses TRBV6-7 and TRBJ1-6; 9 bases line up with TRBD1. TRBV6-7 qualifies as an ORF whose function is uncertain. V was pared by 4 bases and J by 5 bases, with 6 bases of the junction left unmatched. There are 16 residues in the CDR3. In DNA, the CDR3 is TGTGCCAGCAGTTGGGACAGGGCGACCGATAATTCACCCCTCCACTTT. Its translation is CASSWDRATDNSPLHF.

This clonotype was seen only a few times. The chain employs TRBV7-6 and TRBJ2-2; 11 bases line up with TRBD1. The trim removed 4 bases at V and 1 base at J, leaving 2 bases unmatched. The CDR3 runs 16 residues. Germline V gene sequence: CDR1 SGHVS, CDR2 FNYEAQ. The CDR3 loop reads CASSSGTGGNTGELFF. Written as DNA, the CDR3 is TGTGCCAGCAGCTCTGGGACAGGGGGGAACACCGGGGAGCTGTTTTTT.

This clonotype was seen a handful of times. The chain is built from TRBV7-2 and TRBJ2-7; a possible D gene is TRBD1 (5 bases). Germline CDR1 reads SGHTA; CDR2 reads FQGNSA. Trimming stripped 5 bases from V and 5 bases from J, with 13 bases between. The CDR3 length is 13 residues. For the CDR3, the DNA is TGTGCCAGCAGCCCACAGGTACAGGACGAGCAGTACTTC. This codes for CASSPQVQDEQYF.

V gene TRBV18 combines with J gene TRBJ1-4; the D gene is possibly TRBD1 (6 bases). Germline V CDR1 and CDR2: KGHSH, LQKENI. V lost 0 bases, J lost 0 bases, and 11 bases lay in between. The CDR3 runs 17 residues. The CDR3 DNA follows: TGTGCCAGCTCACCACCGGGGACACATTCAACTAATGAAAAACTGTTTTTT. Its translation: CASSPPGTHSTNEKLFF.

This clonotype was detected a few times. The gene calls are TRBV5-1 and TRBJ2-3; 10 nucleotides align to TRBD1. CDR1 SGHRS and CDR2 YFSETQ come from the germline V gene. V gave up 7 bases and J gave up 4 bases; unmatched junction bases: 6. This CDR3 contains 14 residues. CDR3 DNA: TGCGCCAGCGGGCCGGGACAGGGGCCAGATACGCAGTATTTT. The encoded protein is CASGPGQGPDTQYF.